The present TCR beta chain was sequenced within a study of T cells in localized non-small cell lung cancer. The assay was immunoSEQ multiplex PCR, and TCRdb's table has in-frame clones only and misses some. The table lists under 40,000 clones, 80% to 90% of them singletons. J lost 7 bases, V lost 3 bases, and 17 bases had no gene match. This CDR3 has 17 amino acids. Looked up from germline, CDR1 is SGHRS and CDR2 is YFSETQ. In regard to this clone: Antigen unknown.

General study points: Highest T cell clonality was seen in uninvolved adjacent lung, surpassing that measured in tumor. One tumor region alone was sequenced, and heterogeneity therefore remains possible.

The chain combines TRBV5-1 with TRBJ2-7, with TRBD1 identical over 9 bases. The source is an older male donor with stage III lung adenocarcinoma. Sequencing was performed on peripheral blood, taken before any cancer treatment. CDR3 coding DNA: TGCGCCAGCAGCTCGATTTCCGGGACAGGGTCCTATTGGGAGCAGTACTTC. Translation: CASSSISGTGSYWEQYF.